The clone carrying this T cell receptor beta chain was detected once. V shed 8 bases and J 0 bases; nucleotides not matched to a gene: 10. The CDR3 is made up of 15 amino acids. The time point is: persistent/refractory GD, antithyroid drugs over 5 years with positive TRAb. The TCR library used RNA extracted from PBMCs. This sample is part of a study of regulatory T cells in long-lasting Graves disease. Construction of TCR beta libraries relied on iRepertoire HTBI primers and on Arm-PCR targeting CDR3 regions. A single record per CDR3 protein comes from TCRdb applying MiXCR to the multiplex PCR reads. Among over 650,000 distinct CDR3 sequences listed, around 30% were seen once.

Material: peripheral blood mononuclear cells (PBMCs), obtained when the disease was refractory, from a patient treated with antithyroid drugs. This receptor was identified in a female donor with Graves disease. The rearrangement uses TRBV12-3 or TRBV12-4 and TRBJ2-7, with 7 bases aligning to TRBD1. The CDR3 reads CASGAGTAYSYEQYF. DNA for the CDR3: TGTGCCAGCGGTGCCGGGACAGCCTACTCCTACGAGCAGTACTTC.